Below, 23 T cell receptor beta chains from the same sample are listed, as sequenced in a study of PD-1 blockade in classical Hodgkin lymphoma. Measured with immunoSEQ multiplex PCR; TCRdb has only the in-frame clones, and not every one. This sample carries roughly 60,000 clones, approximately 92% of them seen once, and the ten largest clones take about 8%. The time point is: cycle 4 day 1 (C4D1), after less than seven weeks of nivolumab. Exposure to brentuximab vedotin varied, and each patient had relapsed following autologous stem cell transplantation. Here the sequenced sample was peripheral blood mononuclear cells (PBMCs), taken before the fourth cycle of nivolumab. These receptors were obtained from a human donor with classical Hodgkin lymphoma.

This clone is a singleton in its sample. The chain couples TRBV5-1 to TRBJ2-5; TRBD2 might be the D (6 bases). The germline gives CDR1 SGHRS, CDR2 YFSETQ. V lost 0 bases to trimming and J lost 1 base, with 13 bases between them. This CDR3 comprises 16 residues. The CDR3 DNA is TGCGCCAGCAGCTTGGAACTGGGACTGGCCCAAGAGACCCAGTACTTC. It translates to CASSLELGLAQETQYF.

The chain carries TRBV2 and TRBJ2-2; the D call may be TRBD1 or TRBD2 (6 bases each). Trimming left V 4 bases short and J 5 bases short, with 14 bases between. This CDR3 is 15 amino acids long. Germline V CDR1 and CDR2: SNHLY, FYNNEI. The CDR3 DNA sequence: TGTGCCAGCAGTGGATGGGGGGCGGAAACCGGGGAGCTGTTTTTT. Translated, it gives CASSGWGAETGELFF.

This chain uses TRBV7-2 with TRBJ2-3; a weak D match, TRBD2 (5 bases). Looked up from germline, CDR1 is SGHTA and CDR2 is FQGNSA. The ends were cut back, 3 bases at V and 5 bases at J, with 12 bases in the middle. The CDR3 spans 14 residues. CDR3 DNA sequence: TGTGCCAGCAGCTTTCACCTAGCCATAGATACGCAGTATTTT. Encoded protein: CASSFHLAIDTQYF.

The J gene is TRBJ1-4, the V gene TRBV21-1; the table's TRBD1 call for D was not verified on the DNA. TRBV21-1 is noted as a pseudogene. The CDR3 has 16 amino acids. CDR3 bases: TGTGCCAGCAGCAAAGACAGGGGGCATACTAATGAAAAACTGTTTTTT. Encoded protein: CASSKDRGHTNEKLFF.

V gene TRBV4-1 combines with J gene TRBJ2-5, with 9 bases lining up with TRBD2. The CDR3 is 15 amino acids. Looked up from germline, CDR1 is MGHRA and CDR2 is YSYEKL. J gave up 5 bases and V 5 bases, and 9 bases lay outside the gene matches. CDR3 nucleotides: TGCGCCAGCAGCTCACACTGGACTAGCGACGAGACCCAGTACTTC. It specifies CASSSHWTSDETQYF.

The chain has TRBV6-1 and TRBJ1-2; D gene unclear. Germline CDR1 is MNHNS and CDR2 is SASEGT. CDR3 length: 12 amino acids. V dropped 8 bases and J dropped 1 base, with 8 bases sitting between them. The CDR3 region has the DNA TGTGCCAGCGGCCTCCTTAACTATGGCTACACCTTC. Its protein product is CASGLLNYGYTF.

V usage is TRBV6-1 and J usage is TRBJ2-7; D is uncertain. CDR1 is MNHNS and CDR2 is SASEGT in the germline V gene. The CDR3 totals 15 residues. V dropped 7 bases and J dropped 0 bases, with 16 bases sitting between them. The CDR3 region has the DNA TGTGCCAGCATTAATATGGTTGTGGGCTCCTACGAGCAGTACTTC. Protein sequence: CASINMVVGSYEQYF.

The chain has TRBV6-1 and TRBJ2-7, with D unresolved. This CDR3 comprises 13 residues. V lost 3 bases to trimming and J lost 4 bases, with 10 bases between them. The V gene's germline CDR1 is MNHNS and CDR2 SASEGT. Written as DNA, the CDR3 is TGTGCCAGCAGTGAGGGTCCGGCATACGAGCAGTACTTC. This gives the protein CASSEGPAYEQYF.

This chain joins TRBV7-9 and TRBJ2-1; D is unresolved. V was pared by 2 bases and J by 8 bases, with 7 bases between. The germline gives CDR1 SEHNR, CDR2 FQNEAQ (reference sequence). This CDR3 is 12 amino acids long. In nucleotides, the CDR3 is TGTGCCAGCAGCTTAATTGGCGATGAGCAGTTCTTC. This sequence encodes CASSLIGDEQFF.

The V and J genes are TRBV7-9 and TRBJ2-1; unclear D gene. Germline values: CDR1 SEHNR, CDR2 FQNEAQ (reference sequence). The V gene lost 1 base and the J gene lost 6 bases, with 7 bases spanning the gap. There are 13 residues in the CDR3. CDR3 in amino acids: CASSLVAANEQFF. The CDR3 nucleotides read TGTGCCAGCAGCTTAGTCGCAGCCAATGAGCAGTTCTTC.

This clone was counted a single time. The V gene is TRBV6-5, the J gene TRBJ1-5; no reliable D call. Germline CDR1 and CDR2: MNHEY and SVGAGI. The CDR3 is 15 residues long. Deletions cut 2 bases from V and 3 bases from J, with 11 bases between. The CDR3 DNA sequence: TGTGCCAGCAGTTACGGAGCAGGAATCAATCAGCCCCAGCATTTT. Its translation is CASSYGAGINQPQHF.

This clone is a singleton in its sample. The CDR3 DNA is TGTGCCAGCAATTATGGTCAAGAAAGTTCCTACGAGCAGTACTTC. It codes for CASNYGQESSYEQYF. This chain links TRBV28 with TRBJ2-7, with D uncertain. This CDR3 comprises 15 residues. CDR1 and CDR2 from the germline V gene are MDHEN and SYDVKM. V shed 7 bases and J shed 1 base, with 17 bases lying between them.

The chain couples TRBV30 to TRBJ1-5, with TRBD1 as a possible D gene (5 bases). V was trimmed by 1 base and J by 4 bases, leaving 8 bases between them. Germline V CDR1 and CDR2: GTSNPN, SVGIG (reference sequence). This CDR3 contains 13 residues. Written as DNA, the CDR3 is TGTGCCTGGAGTGGGGGCCTGAATCAGCCCCAGCATTTT. This sequence encodes CAWSGGLNQPQHF. Filled out from reference TRBV30 and TRBJ1-5, the complete variable domain reads SQTIHQWPATLVQPVGSPLSLECTVEGTSNPNLYWYRQAAGRGLQLLFYSVGIGQISSEVPQNLSASRPQDRQFILSSKKLLLSDSGFYLCAWSGGLNQPQHFGDGTRLSIL.

The J gene is TRBJ2-2, the V gene TRBV9, with unresolved D. There are 14 residues in the CDR3. CDR1 is SGDLS, CDR2 YYNGEE, per germline. V was trimmed by 2 bases and J by 2 bases, leaving 7 bases between them. The CDR3 DNA follows: TGTGCCAGCAGCGTCTACTCTAACACCGGGGAGCTGTTTTTT. It specifies CASSVYSNTGELFF. Looking up the rest from reference TRBV9 and TRBJ2-2 gives the full variable domain: DSGVTQTPKHLITATGQRVTLRCSPRSGDLSVYWYQQSLDQGLQFLIQYYNGEERAKGNILERFSAQQFPDLHSELNLSSLELGDSALYFCASSVYSNTGELFFGEGSRLTVL.

The chain combines TRBV30 with TRBJ2-7; D remains unclear. The CDR3 spans 16 residues. From germline, CDR1 is GTSNPN and CDR2 SVGIG (reference sequence). Trimming left V 1 base short and J 6 bases short, with 22 bases between. The CDR3 protein is CAWSAVSRPSPGEQYF. The CDR3 region has the DNA TGTGCCTGGAGTGCTGTATCCCGCCCCAGTCCCGGCGAGCAGTACTTC.

This clone was detected only once. The rearrangement joins TRBV5-1 to TRBJ1-3; 10 nucleotides align to TRBD1. V dropped 4 bases and J dropped 4; count of bases not matched to a gene: 5. Looked up from germline, CDR1 is SGHRS and CDR2 is YFSETQ. This CDR3 has 15 amino acids. In DNA form, the CDR3 reads TGCGCCAGCAGCAACGGACAGGGGGGAGGAAACACCATATATTTT. Its protein is CASSNGQGGGNTIYF.

V gene TRBV25-1 combines with J gene TRBJ2-5, with D tentatively TRBD2 (6 bases). The V end lost 3 bases, the J end lost 5 bases, and 13 bases lay between the germline ends. CDR3 length equals 14 residues. CDR1 is MGHDK and CDR2 is SYGVNS in the germline V gene. The CDR3 sequence: CASSEYGSRETQYF. CDR3 coding DNA: TGTGCCAGCAGTGAGTACGGGAGTAGGGAGACCCAGTACTTC.

This clone was seen a few times. At one end the junction does not follow the germline gene, possibly because of a read error. The chain has TRBV18 and TRBJ2-7; D may be TRBD1 (5 bases). Looked up from germline, CDR1 is KGHSH and CDR2 is LQKENI. There are 13 residues in the CDR3. The CDR3 sequence: CASTRQGSNEQYF. The CDR3 DNA sequence: TGTGCCAGCACCCGGCAGGGCTCCAACGAGCAGTACTTC.

This clone was picked up one time. This chain links TRBV5-6 with TRBJ2-7, with 9 bases identical to TRBD1. Germline V gene data show CDR1 as SGHDT and CDR2 as YYEEEE. Unmatched junction bases numbered 8, after V lost 3 bases and J lost 4 bases. CDR3 length equals 15 residues. Here the CDR3 DNA reads TGTGCCAGCAGCTCAGGACAGGGGAAAGGTTACGAGCAGTACTTC. Protein product: CASSSGQGKGYEQYF.

The rearrangement joins TRBV2 to TRBJ1-1; 8 nucleotides agree with TRBD1. J lost 5 bases, V lost 8 bases, and 7 bases had no gene match. Per the germline V gene, CDR1 is SNHLY and CDR2 is FYNNEI. The CDR3 loop spans 13 amino acids. The CDR3 DNA follows: TGTGCCAGCGTGGACAGGGTGAGGACTGAAGCTTTCTTT. Residues: CASVDRVRTEAFF.

The chain links TRBV5-1 to TRBJ2-2, with TRBD1 matching 7 bases. V lost 4 bases, J lost 0 bases, and 3 bases stayed unmatched. CDR1 SGHRS and CDR2 YFSETQ come from the germline V gene. CDR3 length equals 15 residues. In DNA form, the CDR3 reads TGCGCCAGCAGCCCGGACAGGACGAACACCGGGGAGCTGTTTTTT. Translating gives CASSPDRTNTGELFF.

The gene calls are TRBV14 and TRBJ2-7, with TRBD1 as a possible D gene (6 bases). Between the trimmed V and J ends, which lost 1 base and 6 bases, there was a span of 28 bases. Per germline, CDR1 SGHDN and CDR2 FVKESK. The CDR3 extends over 19 amino acids. The CDR3 DNA reads as TGTGCCAGCAGCCAAGGCCCGGGACAAATATTACAACGGCCCCTCGAGCAGTACTTC. The encoded protein is CASSQGPGQILQRPLEQYF.

The chain uses TRBV6-5 and TRBJ2-3; TRBD2 might be the D (5 bases). The CDR3 length is 13 residues. Trimming removed 6 bases at V and 7 bases at J, with 14 bases between. Germline lookup yields CDR1 MNHEY and CDR2 SVGAGI. The CDR3 sequence: CASRVSTGNTQYF. The CDR3 region has the DNA TGTGCCAGCAGGGTTTCGACGGGAAATACGCAGTATTTT.